This T cell receptor beta chain was captured by sequencing in a study of T cell responses to AZD1222 COVID-19 vaccine. With respect to this clone: What it recognizes is unknown.

CDR3 length: 13 residues. The germline V gene encodes CDR1 MNHNS and CDR2 SASEGT. Trimming removed 7 bases from V and 6 bases from J, with 15 bases in between. Findings of the study overall: Reportedly, nearly half the spike-specific TCRs target unmutated variant regions. Breadth and depth of Spike-specific TCRs rose after two AZD1222 doses. Only six or seven AZD1222 recipients tested seropositive at baseline.

Measured with immunoSEQ multiplex PCR; TCRdb has only the in-frame clones, and not every one. The sample contains about 110,000 clones, around 92% of which appear only once. The origin of this receptor is an adult who received the AZD1222 COVID-19 vaccine. This rearrangement joins TRBV6-1 to TRBJ2-5; D is possibly TRBD1 (5 bases). The sample was peripheral blood, taken 28 days after the second AZD1222 dose. The CDR3 bases are TGTGCCAGCACGAGCTCAGGGTTCCAGACCCAGTACTTC. Its protein product is CASTSSGFQTQYF.